Listed here is a single TCR beta chain. These data come from a study of technical replicates of blood from a handful of donors. Profiled with immunoSEQ multiplex PCR; TCRdb holds only in-frame clones, not every one. The sample lists around 74,000 clones, 70% to 90% occurring once. The V gene's germline CDR1 is MNHNS and CDR2 SASEGT. Trimming took 0 bases from V and 1 from J, leaving 13 bases between them. The CDR3 is made up of 17 amino acids. This receptor was obtained from a human donor in good health. Some clones in this sample may be carry-over from other donors' samples. The chain combines TRBV6-1 with TRBJ1-5; perhaps TRBD1 as D (6 bases). The sequenced sample consisted of PBMCs. Here the CDR3 reads CASSEARAGASNQPQHF. DNA for the CDR3: TGTGCCAGCAGTGAAGCGCGCGCGGGGGCCAGCAATCAGCCCCAGCATTTT.